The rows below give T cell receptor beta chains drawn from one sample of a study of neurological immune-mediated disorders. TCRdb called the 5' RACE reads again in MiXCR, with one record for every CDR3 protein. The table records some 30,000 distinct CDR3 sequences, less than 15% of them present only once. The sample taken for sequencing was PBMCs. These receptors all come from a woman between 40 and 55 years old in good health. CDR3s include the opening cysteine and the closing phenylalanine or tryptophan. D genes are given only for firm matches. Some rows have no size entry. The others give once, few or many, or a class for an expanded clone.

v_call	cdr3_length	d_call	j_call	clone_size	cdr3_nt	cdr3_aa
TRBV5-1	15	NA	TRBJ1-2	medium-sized	TGCGCCAGCAGCTTGTCCCCAGGGAAAGACTATGGCTACACCTTC	CASSLSPGKDYGYTF
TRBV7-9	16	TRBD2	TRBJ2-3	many	TGTGCCAGCAGCCCAGCGGCTGGCGGGGGGGCCGGTACGCAGTATTTT	CASSPAAGGGAGTQYF
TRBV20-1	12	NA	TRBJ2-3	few	TGCAGTGCGTTCCTTAGCACAGATACGCAGTATTTT	CSAFLSTDTQYF
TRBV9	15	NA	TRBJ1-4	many	TGTGCCAGCAGCGTAGGGGTTCAGGCCACCGAAAAACTGTTTTTT	CASSVGVQATEKLFF
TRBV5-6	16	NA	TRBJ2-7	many	TGTGCCAGCAGCTTGGCGGCGAGGAGGGACGGGTACGAGCAGTACTTC	CASSLAARRDGYEQYF
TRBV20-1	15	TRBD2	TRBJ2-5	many	TGCAGTGCCCCTCTCGGGCTAGCGGATCAAGAGACCCAGTACTTC	CSAPLGLADQETQYF
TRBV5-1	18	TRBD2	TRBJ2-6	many	TGCGCCAGCAGCTTATTACCGGGAGGGCCCATTGGGGCCAACGTCCTGACTTTC	CASSLLPGGPIGANVLTF
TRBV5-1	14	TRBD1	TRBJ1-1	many	TGCGCCAGCAGCCTAGACAGGGTGACCACTGAAGCTTTCTTT	CASSLDRVTTEAFF
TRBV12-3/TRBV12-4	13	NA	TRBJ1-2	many	TGTGCCAGCAGCGCCGCAATCAGGGATGGCTACACCTTC	CASSAAIRDGYTF
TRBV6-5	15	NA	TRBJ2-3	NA	TGTGCCAGTAGTTACGGGGGCGTAGGGGCCGATACGCAGTATTTT	CASSYGGVGADTQYF
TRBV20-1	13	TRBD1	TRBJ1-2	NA	TGCAGTGCTCGTTGGTACAGGGGGGATGGCTACACCTTC	CSARWYRGDGYTF
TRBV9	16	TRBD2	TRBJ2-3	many	TGTGCCAGCAGCGTAGCGGCTAGCGGTTTTTGGGATACGCAGTATTTT	CASSVAASGFWDTQYF
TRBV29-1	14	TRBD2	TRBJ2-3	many	TGCAGCGTTGGGAAAAGGGGCGGGGGGGATACGCAGTATTTT	CSVGKRGGGDTQYF
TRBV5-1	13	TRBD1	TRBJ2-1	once	TGCGCGAGCGGACAGGGGATATACAATGAGCAGGTCTTC	CASGQGIYNEQVF
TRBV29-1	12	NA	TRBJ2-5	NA	TGCAGCGTGCGGACGGTACAAGAGACCCAGTACTTC	CSVRTVQETQYF
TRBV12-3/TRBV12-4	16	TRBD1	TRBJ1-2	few	TGTGCCAGCAGCCCTGGGACAGGGACCTTTTACTATGGCTACACCTTC	CASSPGTGTFYYGYTF
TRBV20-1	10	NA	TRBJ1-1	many	TGCAGTGCTACCAACACTGAAGCTTTCTTT	CSATNTEAFF
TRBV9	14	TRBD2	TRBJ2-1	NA	TGTGCCAGCAGCTCTAGCGGGGGGGCGTATGAGCAGTTCTTC	CASSSSGGAYEQFF
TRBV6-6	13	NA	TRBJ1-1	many	TGTGCCAGCAGTTTAACATGGAACACTGAAGCTTTCTTT	CASSLTWNTEAFF
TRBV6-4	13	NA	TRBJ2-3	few	TGTGCCAGCAGTGTTGGGGTGGCAGATACGCAGTATTTT	CASSVGVADTQYF
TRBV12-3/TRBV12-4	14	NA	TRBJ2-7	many	TGTGCCAGCAGTTTAGTGGACAGCTCCTACGAGCAGTACTTC	CASSLVDSSYEQYF
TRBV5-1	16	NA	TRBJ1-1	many	TGCGCCAGCAGCTTTGGGGGAAGGTCATTGAACACTGAAGCTTTCTTT	CASSFGGRSLNTEAFF
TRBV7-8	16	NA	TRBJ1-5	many	TGTGCCAGCAGCTCCCTTAGGGGGGCTAACAATCAGCCCCAGCATTTT	CASSSLRGANNQPQHF
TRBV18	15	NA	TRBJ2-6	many	TGTGCCAGCTCACCAAGTGTTGCGGGGGCCAACGTCCTGACTTTC	CASSPSVAGANVLTF
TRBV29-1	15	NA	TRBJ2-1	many	TGCAGCGTTGATGGCCGGGTGAGTGGACTCAATGAGCAGTTCTTC	CSVDGRVSGLNEQFF
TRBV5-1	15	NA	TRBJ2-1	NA	TGCGCCAGCATCCCCGGGGCAGAGGCGGTCAATGAGCAGTTCTTC	CASIPGAEAVNEQFF
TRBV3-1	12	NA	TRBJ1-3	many	TGTGCCAGCAGCCTGGGGGGAAACACCATATATTTT	CASSLGGNTIYF
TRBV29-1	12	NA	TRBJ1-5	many	TGCAGCGTTGAAGATCCAGATCAGCCCCAGCATTTT	CSVEDPDQPQHF